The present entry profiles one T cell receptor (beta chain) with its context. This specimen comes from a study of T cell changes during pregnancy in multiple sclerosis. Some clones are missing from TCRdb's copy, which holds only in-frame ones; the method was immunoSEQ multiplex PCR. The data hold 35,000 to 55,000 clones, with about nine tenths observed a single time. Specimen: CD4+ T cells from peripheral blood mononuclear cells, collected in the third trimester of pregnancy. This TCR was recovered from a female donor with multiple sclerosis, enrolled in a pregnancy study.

CDR3 region: CASRKQGGGQVGTDTQYF. The CDR3 nucleotides are TGTGCCAGCAGGAAACAGGGGGGAGGCCAGGTGGGCACAGATACGCAGTATTTT. V is TRBV7-3 and J is TRBJ2-3, with 8 nucleotides matching TRBD1. The CDR3 runs 18 residues. V dropped 6 bases and J dropped 1; count of bases not matched to a gene: 15. CDR1 is SGHTA, CDR2 FQGTGA, per germline.